The rows below give T cell receptor beta chains drawn from one sample of a study of cytomegalovirus exposure and HLA in healthy donors. Only in-frame clones appear in the TCRdb table, and some are missing; sequencing was by immunoSEQ multiplex PCR. The sample shows approximately 59,000 clones, 90% to 95% of them seen only once. Sequencing input: PBMCs. The receptors shown here come from a man aged 18 to 35 in good health and CMV-seropositive. Each CDR3 is given with its conserved first and last residue. The order of the fields is CDR3 protein, CDR3 DNA, J gene, V gene, clone size, D gene. A D gene is named only where the DNA matches it firmly. Not all rows give a size; the values are once, few, many and, for expanded clones, a class.

CDR3aa: CASSSGTGGRFF
CDR3nt: TGTGCCAGCAGCTCCGGGACAGGGGGCAGGTTCTTC
j_gene: TRBJ2-1
v_gene: TRBV28
abundance: .
d_gene: TRBD1

CDR3aa: CASSASRDRGLRGYTF
CDR3nt: TGCGCCAGCAGCGCCTCCAGGGACAGGGGGCTTCGTGGCTACACCTTC
j_gene: TRBJ1-2
v_gene: TRBV5-1
abundance: .
d_gene: TRBD1

CDR3aa: CASSLAGTTTEAFF
CDR3nt: TGTGCCAGCAGCTTGGCAGGGACAACGACTGAAGCTTTCTTT
j_gene: TRBJ1-1
v_gene: TRBV5-5
abundance: .
d_gene: .

CDR3aa: CASSLVGQGVGDEQYF
CDR3nt: TGCGCCAGCAGCTTGGTGGGGCAGGGGGTTGGGGACGAGCAGTACTTC
j_gene: TRBJ2-7
v_gene: TRBV5-1
abundance: .
d_gene: TRBD1

CDR3aa: CASSIASLLRNEQFF
CDR3nt: TGTGCCAGTAGTATAGCTTCACTATTGAGGAATGAGCAGTTCTTC
j_gene: TRBJ2-1
v_gene: TRBV19
abundance: .
d_gene: .

CDR3aa: CASSQEAGGSYNEQFF
CDR3nt: TGTGCCAGCAGCCAAGAAGCGGGAGGATCTTACAATGAGCAGTTCTTC
j_gene: TRBJ2-1
v_gene: TRBV4-2
abundance: once
d_gene: TRBD2

CDR3aa: CASSLLEGTGNTIYF
CDR3nt: TGTGCCAGCAGCTTGCTGGAGGGGACTGGAAACACCATATATTTT
j_gene: TRBJ1-3
v_gene: TRBV5-5
abundance: .
d_gene: .

CDR3aa: CASSWFGGSYPYEQYF
CDR3nt: TGTGCCAGCAGCTGGTTTGGCGGGAGCTACCCCTACGAGCAGTACTTC
j_gene: TRBJ2-7
v_gene: TRBV5-6
abundance: .
d_gene: TRBD2

CDR3aa: CASSERLGFRERELVAFF
CDR3nt: TGTGCCAGCAGTGAAAGGTTGGGGTTTAGGGAGCGGGAACTAGTAGCTTTCTTT
j_gene: TRBJ1-1
v_gene: TRBV6-1
abundance: .
d_gene: .

CDR3aa: CASSTLGTANTEAFF
CDR3nt: TGCGCCAGCAGCACACTCGGGACAGCGAACACTGAAGCTTTCTTT
j_gene: TRBJ1-1
v_gene: TRBV4-1
abundance: .
d_gene: TRBD1

CDR3aa: CAWTPPQLNYNEQFF
CDR3nt: TGTGCCTGGACCCCCCCTCAGTTAAACTACAATGAGCAGTTCTTC
j_gene: TRBJ2-1
v_gene: TRBV30
abundance: .
d_gene: .

CDR3aa: CASSPATGPWAYNEQFF
CDR3nt: TGTGCCAGCAGCCCCGCGACAGGCCCCTGGGCCTACAATGAGCAGTTCTTC
j_gene: TRBJ2-1
v_gene: TRBV5-4
abundance: .
d_gene: .

CDR3aa: CASSETPDSSGNTIYF
CDR3nt: TGTGCCAGCAGTGAAACCCCGGACAGTTCTGGAAACACCATATATTTT
j_gene: TRBJ1-3
v_gene: TRBV6-1
abundance: .
d_gene: .

CDR3aa: CASSQGGAWGNTDTQYF
CDR3nt: TGCGCCAGCAGCCAAGGGGGAGCTTGGGGAAACACAGATACGCAGTATTTT
j_gene: TRBJ2-3
v_gene: TRBV4-1
abundance: few
d_gene: .

CDR3aa: CASSTLAGATYEQYF
CDR3nt: TGTGCCAGCAGCACTCTGGCGGGAGCCACCTACGAGCAGTACTTC
j_gene: TRBJ2-7
v_gene: TRBV11-2
abundance: .
d_gene: TRBD2

CDR3aa: CASSLHRGDEKLFF
CDR3nt: TGTGCCAGCAGCTTGCACAGGGGTGATGAAAAACTGTTTTTT
j_gene: TRBJ1-4
v_gene: TRBV5-5
abundance: .
d_gene: TRBD1

CDR3aa: CASSTRDSGANVLTF
CDR3nt: TGTGCCAGCAGTACCAGGGACTCTGGGGCCAACGTCCTGACTTTC
j_gene: TRBJ2-6
v_gene: TRBV6-1
abundance: .
d_gene: .

CDR3aa: CASTPGAAGGYEQYF
CDR3nt: TGCGCCAGCACCCCAGGGGCAGCGGGGGGATACGAGCAGTACTTC
j_gene: TRBJ2-7
v_gene: TRBV5-1
abundance: .
d_gene: TRBD2

CDR3aa: CASSLFGGSSSYEQYF
CDR3nt: TGTGCCAGCAGCTTATTTGGCGGGAGTAGCTCCTACGAGCAGTACTTC
j_gene: TRBJ2-7
v_gene: TRBV7-8
abundance: .
d_gene: TRBD2